These T cell receptor beta chains were read from a single sample in a study of shared clonotypes between healthy human individuals. Clones were read by immunoSEQ multiplex PCR, and TCRdb kept only the in-frame ones, dropping some. The sample lists roughly 2 million clones; nearly 97% were seen once. Sequenced material: naive CD4+ T cells sorted from blood. These receptors were obtained from a man in his late teens or twenties in good health. CDR3s include the opening cysteine and the closing phenylalanine or tryptophan. Fields, in order: J gene, D gene, clone size, V gene, CDR3 DNA, CDR3 protein. The D gene is left open where the match is weak. Only part of the rows carry a size: once, few, many, or a class if the clone is expanded.

>TRBJ2-1|-|-|TRBV9
TGTGCCAGCAGCGGGAGTTGGGGCAATGAGCAGTTCTTC
CASSGSWGNEQFF
>TRBJ1-4|-|-|TRBV18
TGTGCCAGCTCGTTCTCAACTAATGAAAAACTGTTTTTT
CASSFSTNEKLFF
>TRBJ2-7|-|-|TRBV11-3
TGTGCCAGCAGCTTAGCCGAGGGGGGACAAAGCCACTTC
CASSLAEGGQSHF
>TRBJ2-3|-|-|TRBV6-6
TGTGCCAGCAGTTCCTCTTGGGGCAGAAGCACAGATACGCAGTATTTT
CASSSSWGRSTDTQYF
>TRBJ1-1|TRBD1|-|TRBV18
TGTGCCAGCTCACAGAATCCCGGGACAGGGTGGCCTGAAGCTTTCTTT
CASSQNPGTGWPEAFF
>TRBJ1-2|-|-|TRBV15
TGTGCCACCAGCAAGGGCTATGGCTACACCTTC
CATSKGYGYTF
>TRBJ1-2|TRBD1|-|TRBV7-9
TGTGCCAGCAGCGTACAGGGGAAGGATGGCTACACCTTC
CASSVQGKDGYTF
>TRBJ1-6|-|-|TRBV7-8
TGTGCCAGCAGCCGCCCGGGGGACGGGTTAGGCGCCTATAATTCACCCCTCCACTTT
CASSRPGDGLGAYNSPLHF
>TRBJ1-3|TRBD1|-|TRBV30
TGTGCCTGGAGTGTACCTATTGGGGGACAGAGAAACACCATATATTTT
CAWSVPIGGQRNTIYF
>TRBJ1-2|-|-|TRBV6-5
TGTGCCAGCAGTCAGATCAGGAGCAACTATGGCTACACCTTC
CASSQIRSNYGYTF
>TRBJ2-3|-|-|TRBV28
TGTGCCAGCAGTTTACCTGGACAGAGCGAGCCGCGGGGTACGCAGTATTTT
CASSLPGQSEPRGTQYF
>TRBJ1-6|-|-|TRBV2
TGTGCCGGACAAACAGAGGGGAATTCACCCCTCCACTTT
CAGQTEGNSPLHF
>TRBJ2-2|-|-|TRBV18
TGTGCCAGCTCACCACCCATGGTCACCGGGGAGCTGTTTTTT
CASSPPMVTGELFF
>TRBJ2-3|-|-|TRBV2
TGTGCCAGCACCGATAGGGTTAGCACAGATACGCAGTATTTT
CASTDRVSTDTQYF
>TRBJ2-3|-|-|TRBV9
TGTGCCAGCAGCTTTCGACTAGGGGAAGGCACAGATACGCAGTATTTT
CASSFRLGEGTDTQYF
>TRBJ1-1|TRBD1|-|TRBV2
TGTGCCAGCAGGGACAGGGTAAACACTGAAGCTTTCTTT
CASRDRVNTEAFF
>TRBJ1-1|-|-|TRBV7-9
TGTGCCAGCAGCCTGGGATTAATAGGCACTGAAGCTTTCTTT
CASSLGLIGTEAFF
>TRBJ2-3|-|-|TRBV2
TGTGCCAGCATGAGGGGTGAGGCAGATACGCAGTATTTT
CASMRGEADTQYF
>TRBJ1-6|-|-|TRBV4-1
TGCGCCAGCAGCCGCGCGGCCACAGGAGCAAATTCACCCCTCCACTTT
CASSRAATGANSPLHF
>TRBJ2-6|-|-|TRBV5-5
TGTGCCAGCAGCTTGCTAGGGGGTGCTGGGGCCAACGTCCTGACTTTC
CASSLLGGAGANVLTF
>TRBJ2-1|-|-|TRBV19
TGTGCCAGTAGTTCCGTAATAGGGGGGGCCAAGAAGAAGTATGAGCAGTTCTTC
CASSSVIGGAKKKYEQFF
>TRBJ2-7|TRBD2|-|TRBV10-2
TGCGCCAGCAGTGAGTGGGGGGGGACTCGTTACGAGCAGTACTTC
CASSEWGGTRYEQYF
>TRBJ1-6|TRBD1|-|TRBV6-5
TGTGCCAGCAGTTGGGCCTCGGGACAGACGAATTCACCCCTCCACTTT
CASSWASGQTNSPLHF
>TRBJ2-3|-|-|TRBV30
TGTGCCCACGGGGCAGTTCAAACCTTTGGGATAGTCGCAGATACGCAGTATTTT
CAHGAVQTFGIVADTQYF
>TRBJ1-1|-|once|TRBV11-2
TGTGCCAGCAGCTTAGCTCATCCTTCTATCAGGGGAGGAGAAGCTTTCTTT
CASSLAHPSIRGGEAFF
>TRBJ2-7|-|-|TRBV14
TGTGCCAGCAGCCAAGATCGACCGAGCGAGCAGTACTTC
CASSQDRPSEQYF
>TRBJ1-5|-|-|TRBV6-1
TGTGCCAGCAGATTGGGGGGACAAATCAATCAGCCCCAGCATTTT
CASRLGGQINQPQHF
>TRBJ1-1|-|-|TRBV29-1
TGCAGCGTTGGAAGAGTTACGAACACTGAAGCTTTCTTT
CSVGRVTNTEAFF
>TRBJ2-5|-|-|TRBV27
TGTGCCAGCAGCCTTGAGGGGCGGAAAGAGACCCAGTACTTC
CASSLEGRKETQYF
>TRBJ1-2|-|-|TRBV9
TGTGCCAGCAGCGTAGCTACGGACAACTATGGCTACACCTTC
CASSVATDNYGYTF
>TRBJ1-2|TRBD1|-|TRBV5-6
TGTGCCAGCAGCTTGAGACAGGGACATGGCTACACCTTC
CASSLRQGHGYTF
>TRBJ2-3|-|-|TRBV29-1
TGCAGCGTTGGACAGTACACAGATACGCAGTATTTT
CSVGQYTDTQYF
>TRBJ1-1|-|few|TRBV6-1
TGTGCCAGCAGTGTTAGGGGGAACACTGAAGCTTTCTTT
CASSVRGNTEAFF
>TRBJ1-1|-|-|TRBV18
TGTGCCAGCTCACCACCCCCGGCAGGAGGCTCTGAAGCTTTCTTT
CASSPPPAGGSEAFF
>TRBJ2-7|-|-|TRBV5-6
TGTGCCAGCAGCTTGTTCCGCGGGACCGAGCAGTACTTC
CASSLFRGTEQYF
>TRBJ2-3|-|once|TRBV7-9
TGTGCCAGCAGCTCCTACCAGGCGGGAGATACGCAGTATTTT
CASSSYQAGDTQYF
>TRBJ2-3|TRBD2|-|TRBV19
TGTGCCAGTAGTATTGATTCCGGGAGGTCGGGTGGCACAGATACGCAGTATTTT
CASSIDSGRSGGTDTQYF
>TRBJ2-5|-|once|TRBV7-3
TGTGCCAGCAGCTTAGGGGGACTTCAAGAGACCCAGTACTTC
CASSLGGLQETQYF
>TRBJ1-4|-|-|TRBV11-2
TGTGCCAGCAGCTTCACAATGGGGGGGTTGGATGAAAAACTGTTTTTT
CASSFTMGGLDEKLFF
>TRBJ1-2|TRBD1|once|TRBV5-4
TGTGCCAGCAGCTCTGACGGACAGGGGACCTATGGCTACACCTTC
CASSSDGQGTYGYTF
>TRBJ2-2|TRBD2|-|TRBV2
TGTGCCAGCAGTGAAAGGGCTAGCGGGCAGGCGAACACCGGGGAGCTGTTTTTT
CASSERASGQANTGELFF
>TRBJ2-5|TRBD2|-|TRBV18
TGTGCCAGCTCACCACTGACTAGCGGGCACCAAGAGACCCAGTACTTC
CASSPLTSGHQETQYF
>TRBJ2-2|-|-|TRBV4-1
TGCGCCAGCGAGGGACCCGAGAACACCGGGGAGCTGTTTTTT
CASEGPENTGELFF
>TRBJ2-2|-|-|TRBV6-4
TGTGCCAGCAGTGACGTGTGGACCGGGGAGCTGTTTTTT
CASSDVWTGELFF
>TRBJ2-6|-|-|TRBV5-1
TGCGCCAGCACCTCTCTTAGCTCTGGGGCCAACGTCCTGACTTTC
CASTSLSSGANVLTF
>TRBJ2-7|TRBD2|-|TRBV4-3
TGCGCCAGCAGCCACGCTGGGACTAGCAGCGAGCAGTACTTC
CASSHAGTSSEQYF
>TRBJ2-5|-|-|TRBV13
TGTGCCAGCAGCCTCTCCAGGGGAGAGACCCAGTACTTC
CASSLSRGETQYF
>TRBJ2-7|-|-|TRBV7-2
TGTGCCAGCAGCTTATCCTTTAGCAGGGCTCCCTACGAGCAGTACTTC
CASSLSFSRAPYEQYF
>TRBJ2-3|-|once|TRBV28
TGTGCCAGCAGTTTCAATGGCCCTGGGACAGATACGCAGTATTTT
CASSFNGPGTDTQYF
>TRBJ2-7|TRBD1|-|TRBV28
TGTGCCAGCAGTGCCGACAGGGCAAAGCAGTACTTC
CASSADRAKQYF
>TRBJ2-5|TRBD1|-|TRBV5-1
TGCGCCAGCAGCCAGGGGGACAGGGGGCCGGAGACCCAGTACTTC
CASSQGDRGPETQYF
>TRBJ2-3|-|-|TRBV7-8
TGTGCCAGCAGCTTAGTGGTAGCGGCAAGCACAGATACGCAGTATTTT
CASSLVVAASTDTQYF
>TRBJ1-6|-|few|TRBV6-6
TGTGCCAGCAGTTACTCGGAGGGAAATTCACCCCTCCACTTT
CASSYSEGNSPLHF